These 7 T cell receptor beta chains were all obtained from the same sample, sequenced in a study of blood T cell repertoires in COVID-19. Sequenced by immunoSEQ multiplex PCR; TCRdb stores in-frame clones only, minus some. Of around 140,000 clones listed, approximately 80% are singletons. Sequenced sample: PBMCs or T cells enriched from blood (not recorded which). The receptors were sampled from a woman in her 50s who had recovered from COVID-19.

The chain employs TRBV6-5 and TRBJ2-2, with 7 bases identical to TRBD1. With 8 bases clipped from V and 2 bases from J, the junction kept 2 bases outside the gene matches. Looked up from germline, CDR1 is MNHEY and CDR2 is SVGAGI. CDR3 length: 13 residues. The CDR3 sequence: CASGTVNTGELFF. CDR3 nucleotides: TGTGCCAGCGGGACAGTTAACACCGGGGAGCTGTTTTTT.

The chain recombines TRBV3-1 (or the pseudogene TRBV3-2) with TRBJ2-5, with 7 bases matching TRBD2. CDR3 length: 15 residues. Looked up from germline, CDR1 is LGHDT and CDR2 is YNNKEL (reference sequence). V shed 0 bases, J shed 5 bases, and the junction held 6 bases outside the gene matches. DNA for the CDR3: TGTGCCAGCAGCCAAGAGGGAGGGGATGGGGAGACCCAGTACTTC. Protein product: CASSQEGGDGETQYF.

The genes are TRBV4-2 and TRBJ2-1; 12 bases line up with TRBD2. The CDR3 has 16 amino acids. CDR1 is LGHNA, CDR2 YNFKEQ, per germline. The trim removed 0 bases at V and 7 bases at J, leaving 4 bases unmatched. The CDR3 nucleotides are TGTGCCAGCAGCCAAGAGACTAGCGGGGGAGGTAATGAGCAGTTCTTC. Its protein is CASSQETSGGGNEQFF.

This clone occurred once. The chain links TRBV7-9 to TRBJ1-1, with TRBD1 identical over 8 bases. The CDR3 totals 11 residues. V lost 5 bases to trimming and J lost 8 bases; unmatched junction nucleotides: 1. CDR1 is SEHNR and CDR2 is FQNEAQ in the germline V gene (reference sequence). CDR3 sequence: CASSRTGEAFF. In nucleotides, the CDR3 is TGTGCCAGCAGCCGGACAGGGGAAGCTTTCTTT.

This chain uses TRBV6-4 with TRBJ2-7; D call uncertain. The CDR3 spans 12 residues. Germline-derived CDR1 and CDR2 are MRHNA and SNTAGT. V lost 9 bases to trimming and J lost 5 bases, with 14 bases between them. The chain's CDR3 is CARPAASHEQYV. CDR3 bases: TGTGCCAGACCCGCGGCTTCCCACGAGCAGTACGTC.

This rearrangement joins TRBV6-1 to TRBJ2-5; TRBD1 is a possible D gene (6 bases). Looked up from germline, CDR1 is MNHNS and CDR2 is SASEGT. This CDR3 is built from 16 residues. V was shortened by 2 bases and J by 2 bases, with 15 bases between the two germline ends. The CDR3 nucleotides are TGTGCCAGCAGTGAAACCGGATGGGACATGCAAGAGACCCAGTACTTC. As protein: CASSETGWDMQETQYF.

The chain is built from TRBV6-1 and TRBJ2-3; 8 bases align to TRBD2. Germline CDR1 reads MNHNS; CDR2 reads SASEGT. The CDR3 runs to 16 residues. V was pared by 1 base and J by 1 base, with 4 bases of the junction left unmatched. The CDR3 DNA follows: TGTGCCAGCAGTGAAGGGGTTAGCGGGGGCACAGATACGCAGTATTTT. Translated: CASSEGVSGGTDTQYF.